Listed below are T cell receptor beta chains from one sample, sequenced in a study of T cell repertoires in cytomegalovirus infection. TCRdb used MiXCR to reprocess the reads, holding one entry per CDR3 protein. The table shows over 300,000 distinct CDR3 sequences, with over 7.5% occurring only once. Sequencing was carried out using PBMCs. The receptors come from a human donor in good health (CMV status not recorded). Some clones in this sample may be carry-over from other donors' samples. The CDR3 runs from the conserved cysteine through the conserved F or W. The D gene is left open where the match is weak. Size tells how often a clone was seen (once, few, many) or the class of an expanded clone, and some rows leave it out.

>TRBJ1-5|many|TRBV7-2|14|-
CASSPPGSNQPQHF
TGTGCCAGCAGCCCCCCAGGGAGCAATCAGCCCCAGCATTTT
>TRBJ1-4|many|TRBV7-4|15|-
CASNPTPATNEKLFF
TGTGCCAGCAATCCGACGCCTGCAACTAATGAAAAACTGTTTTTT
>TRBJ1-5|many|TRBV7-2|13|-
CASSKQGHQPQHF
TGTGCCAGCAGCAAACAGGGACATCAGCCCCAGCATTTT
>TRBJ2-7|many|TRBV7-2|14|TRBD2
CASSPGRTPREQYF
TGTGCCAGCAGCCCCGGGAGGACCCCCCGGGAGCAGTACTTC
>TRBJ2-1|-|TRBV28|16|-
CASSSSGTGVGNEQFF
TGTGCCAGCAGTTCGTCCGGGACGGGAGTGGGGAATGAGCAGTTCTTC
>TRBJ1-1|-|TRBV2|13|-
CASSIGVNTEAFF
TGTGCCAGCAGTATAGGGGTGAACACTGAAGCTTTCTTT
>TRBJ1-6|few|TRBV4-3|17|-
CASSQDHPERYNSPLHF
TGCGCCAGCAGCCAAGATCATCCAGAGAGATATAATTCACCCCTCCACTTT
>TRBJ2-4|-|TRBV9|14|TRBD2
CASSPRLAENIQYF
TGTGCCAGCAGCCCTCGACTAGCGGAAAACATTCAGTACTTC
>TRBJ1-1|few|TRBV7-8|15|TRBD1
CASSMSTGWNTEAFF
TGTGCCAGCAGCATGTCGACAGGGTGGAACACTGAAGCTTTCTTT
>TRBJ1-1|many|TRBV12-3/TRBV12-4|11|-
CASLSFVEAFF
TGTGCCAGCCTGTCGTTTGTAGAAGCTTTCTTT
>TRBJ2-7|many|TRBV6-2/TRBV6-3|18|-
CASSPMDTRGRGAYEQYF
TGTGCCAGCAGCCCCATGGACACGAGGGGCCGAGGCGCCTACGAGCAGTACTTC
>TRBJ2-3|many|TRBV4-1|14|-
CASSTGTPVGTQYF
TGCGCCAGCAGCACCGGGACGCCGGTCGGTACGCAGTATTTT
>TRBJ2-7|-|TRBV6-1|13|TRBD2
CASSNGEGYEQYF
TGTGCCAGCAGTAACGGGGAGGGCTACGAGCAGTACTTC
>TRBJ2-3|-|TRBV20-1|15|TRBD1
CSARARDRFTDTQYF
TGCAGTGCTAGAGCCCGGGACAGGTTCACAGATACGCAGTATTTT
>TRBJ2-1|many|TRBV6-6|16|TRBD2
CASSYGAGGAYNEQFF
TGTGCCAGCAGTTACGGGGCGGGGGGAGCCTACAATGAGCAGTTCTTC
>TRBJ2-4|-|TRBV2|15|TRBD1
CARSGTGSAKNIQYF
TGTGCCAGATCCGGGACAGGATCCGCCAAAAACATTCAGTACTTC
>TRBJ1-2|few|TRBV11-1|16|TRBD1
CASSFGSTGTNYGYTF
TGTGCCAGCAGCTTCGGGTCGACAGGGACGAACTATGGCTACACCTTC
>TRBJ2-7|-|TRBV27|13|TRBD1
CASSYTDRDEQYF
TGTGCCAGCAGTTACACCGACAGGGACGAGCAGTACTTC
>TRBJ1-2|few|TRBV20-1|13|TRBD1
CSARLDRDYGYTF
TGCAGTGCTAGATTGGACAGGGACTATGGCTACACCTTC
>TRBJ2-3|few|TRBV7-9|15|-
CASSPRQVPTDTQYF
TGTGCCAGCAGCCCCAGACAGGTGCCGACAGATACGCAGTATTTT
>TRBJ2-1|many|TRBV7-9|13|-
CASSLISNNEQFF
TGTGCCAGCAGCTTAATCAGCAACAATGAGCAGTTCTTC
>TRBJ2-5|-|TRBV7-2|15|TRBD2
CASSSGRTSGGAQYF
TGTGCCAGCAGCTCGGGGAGGACTAGCGGGGGGGCACAGTACTTC